Listed below are T cell receptor beta chains from one sample, sequenced in a study of PD-1 blockade in classical Hodgkin lymphoma. The protocol was immunoSEQ multiplex PCR, while the TCRdb copy is restricted to in-frame clones and leaves out a portion. Here the sample spans fewer than 35,000 clones, around 82% being singletons. The sample in question was peripheral blood mononuclear cells (PBMCs), obtained before the fourth cycle of nivolumab. The receptors stem from a human donor with classical Hodgkin lymphoma. Both conserved end residues are part of each CDR3. A D gene is named only where the DNA matches it firmly. Not all rows give a size; the values are once, few, many and, for expanded clones, a class.

NA	TRBJ2-3	NA	TRBV7-2	CASSPMNIGPDTQYF	TGTGCCAGCAGCCCAATGAATATAGGCCCCGATACGCAGTATTTT
NA	TRBJ1-1	NA	TRBV5-1	CASSLGPGATEAFF	TGCGCCAGCAGCTTGGGCCCAGGGGCCACTGAAGCTTTCTTT
NA	TRBJ1-1	NA	TRBV5-6	CASSLARGVNTEAFF	TGTGCCAGCAGCTTGGCGCGGGGGGTGAACACTGAAGCTTTCTTT
NA	TRBJ2-7	few	TRBV6-1	CASSEVEGLSYEQYF	TGTGCCAGCAGTGAAGTGGAGGGGCTGTCCTACGAGCAGTACTTC
TRBD1	TRBJ1-2	NA	TRBV29-1	CSVEDPYDRAYGYTF	TGCAGCGTTGAAGATCCTTACGACAGGGCCTATGGCTACACCTTC
NA	TRBJ1-1	NA	TRBV18	CASSPQRTETEAFF	TGTGCCAGCTCACCACAGAGGACGGAAACTGAAGCTTTCTTT
NA	TRBJ1-5	NA	TRBV4-2	CASSFGGNSNQPQHF	TGTGCCAGCAGCTTCGGCGGAAATAGCAATCAGCCCCAGCATTTT
TRBD2	TRBJ2-5	NA	TRBV7-2	CASSWGGEGSRETQYF	TGTGCCAGCAGCTGGGGGGGTGAAGGGTCTCGGGAGACCCAGTACTTC
TRBD1	TRBJ1-2	NA	TRBV5-1	CASSPDRGTYGYTF	TGCGCCAGCAGTCCCGACAGGGGGACCTATGGCTACACCTTC
NA	TRBJ2-3	NA	TRBV19	CATDQGGADTQYF	TGTGCCACCGATCAGGGAGGCGCAGATACGCAGTATTTT
NA	TRBJ1-1	NA	TRBV11-3	CASSLDSDSEAFF	TGTGCCAGCAGCTTAGATTCGGACAGTGAAGCTTTCTTT
TRBD1	TRBJ1-2	NA	TRBV19	CASTPGGTGNYGYTF	TGTGCCAGTACCCCGGGAGGGACAGGGAACTATGGCTACACCTTC
NA	TRBJ1-4	NA	TRBV28	CASSLSEKLFF	TGTGCCAGCAGTTTAAGTGAAAAACTGTTTTTT
NA	TRBJ2-7	few	TRBV7-2	CASSSSSYEQYF	TGTGCCAGCAGCTCTAGCTCCTACGAGCAGTACTTC
NA	TRBJ2-7	NA	TRBV6-1	CASSDTGPYEQYF	TGTGCCAGCAGTGATACAGGGCCCTACGAGCAGTACTTC
TRBD1	TRBJ1-3	NA	TRBV19	CATSGQGLHSAGNTIYF	TGTGCCACCTCAGGACAGGGCCTTCATAGTGCTGGAAACACCATATATTTT
TRBD1	TRBJ1-3	once	TRBV9	CASSVVGTAGNTIYF	TGTGCCAGCAGCGTAGTAGGGACAGCTGGAAACACCATATATTTT